This T cell receptor (beta chain) was captured by sequencing in a study of blood T cell repertoires in COVID-19 (TCRdb year 2020). Broadly, across the study: Samples from collaborators originated in the United States, Italy and Spain and spanned both the acute and convalescent phases of COVID-19. The prospective study material was composed of cDNA or gDNA derived from T cells, B-cell-depleted T cells, or PBMCs. Subjects who had been exposed to COVID-19, were actively infected with it, or had recovered from it provided the deeply sampled blood TCRbeta repertoires that made up the dataset. The repertoires were made available in a free public database intended to serve as a resource for research on the immune response to SARS-CoV-2. Samples came from the ongoing ImmuneRACE study (first 160 participants) plus 1,254 subjects from 6 global collaborators. A de-identified subject ID, COVID-19 status, age in years and sex were almost always included in the sample metadata. Where available, HLA class I and class II types were obtained from metadata supplied by the sample provider rather than from assay-based typing. On the study overall, not on this receptor specifically: The amount of clinical and demographic metadata varied by source and participant and was provided uncurated.

The immunoSEQ Assay, a bias-controlled multiplex PCR, was used to amplify TCRbeta CDR3 regions from genomic DNA. In the source study's methods: The number of nucleated cells in each sample was estimated from the amplification of reference gene primers within the assay. To quantify the absolute abundance of each unique TCRbeta CDR3 rearrangement, sequence reads were collapsed and filtered. For each sample, productive Simpson clonality was calculated as the square root of Simpson's diversity index over productive rearrangements. TCRdb limited this immuneACCESS table to in-frame rearrangements with V and J called. A share of clones is missing; checked studies link under half to unresolved V genes, and the rest is unexplained. V, J and clone size are taken as reported in that table, and D and trimming were inferred from the DNA itself. Present in this sample are some 300,000 clones, around 91% of which were seen just once. Together, the top ten hold about 1% of the sample.

The CDR3 spans 15 residues, from the cysteine through the phenylalanine. Just CDR3 DNA is preserved here, 45 bases in frame from base 1. The germline ends are 12 bases apart after V is trimmed by 8 bases and J by 1 base. CDR1 LNHDA and CDR2 SQIVND are derived from the germline V gene (reference sequence). A single count supports this clone. Its antigen has not been determined. Base qualities are missing; no much larger clone stands one base away. One collaborating source in Seattle enrolled patients while the patients were actively infected and followed the patients over time throughout the course of disease. The collaborating institutions used their own protocols to collect whole blood in K2EDTA tubes. For TCRbeta analysis, collaborator samples were shipped as frozen whole blood, as isolated PBMCs, or as DNA extracted from either sample type.

Sequencing was performed on peripheral blood. Here the chain combines TRBV19 and TRBJ2-6, with TRBD1 as a weak D call on 7 bases. The clonotype was recovered from a woman aged 35 to 49 with COVID-19, enrolled during active disease. The CDR3 has the sequence CASQGGGSGANVLTF. The sequence in DNA is TGTGCCAGTCAGGGGGGTGGGTCTGGGGCCAACGTCCTGACTTTC.